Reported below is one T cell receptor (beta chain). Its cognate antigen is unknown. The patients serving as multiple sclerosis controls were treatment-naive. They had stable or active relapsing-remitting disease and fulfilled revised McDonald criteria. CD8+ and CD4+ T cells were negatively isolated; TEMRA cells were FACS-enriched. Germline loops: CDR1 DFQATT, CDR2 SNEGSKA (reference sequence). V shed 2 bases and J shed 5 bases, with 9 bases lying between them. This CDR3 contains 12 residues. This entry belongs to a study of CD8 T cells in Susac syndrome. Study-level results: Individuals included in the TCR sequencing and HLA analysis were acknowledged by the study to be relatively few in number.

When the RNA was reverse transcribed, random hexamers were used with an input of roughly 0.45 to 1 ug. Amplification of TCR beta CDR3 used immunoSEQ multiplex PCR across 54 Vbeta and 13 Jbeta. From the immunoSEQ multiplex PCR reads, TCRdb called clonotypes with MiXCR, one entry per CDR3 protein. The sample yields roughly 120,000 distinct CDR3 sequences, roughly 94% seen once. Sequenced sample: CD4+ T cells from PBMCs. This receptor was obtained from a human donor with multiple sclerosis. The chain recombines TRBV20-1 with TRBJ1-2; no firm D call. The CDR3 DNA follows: TGCAGTGCTAGAAATCTCGGATATGGCTACACCTTC. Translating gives CSARNLGYGYTF.